This T cell receptor beta chain was found in a study of cytomegalovirus exposure and HLA in healthy donors. Only in-frame clones appear in the TCRdb table, and some are missing; sequencing was by immunoSEQ multiplex PCR. Altogether 110,000 or so clones are present, roughly 88% being singletons, with the ten largest covering about 1.8%. This clone has just one count. Its antigen is undetermined. The donors were part of the validation cohort of around 110 subjects. That cohort was separate from the first cohort, which comprised 700 or so subjects. CDR1 and CDR2 from the germline V gene are GTSNPN and SVGIG (reference sequence). V was shortened by 8 bases and J by 0 bases, with 15 bases between the two germline ends. This CDR3 comprises 14 residues. Study-wide results and caveats: A list of around 150 TCR beta chains associated with cytomegalovirus was given. Within the 100 to 150 validation repertoires, first-cohort TCR clusters tended to co-occur, according to a later analysis. Cytomegalovirus status, reportedly, was diagnosed with high specificity and sensitivity by the classifier.

Sequenced input: PBMCs. The TCR originated in a young man in good health and CMV-seronegative. This chain uses TRBV30 with TRBJ2-3, with D possibly TRBD2 on 5 matching bases. The CDR3 DNA is TGTGCCCGGACCGGCGGGCCTAGCACAGATACGCAGTATTTT. Protein product: CARTGGPSTDTQYF.